The 9 T cell receptor beta chains below were found in one sample sequenced in a study of PD-L1 blockade in urothelial cancer. Data came from immunoSEQ multiplex PCR; TCRdb stores just in-frame clones and leaves some out. The profile shows around 80,000 clones, 91% of them singletons. Time point described: peripheral blood 6 weeks after treatment start. This sample comprised PBMCs, obtained around atezolizumab (anti-PD-L1) treatment. The source of these receptors is an elderly woman with urothelial cancer.

V is TRBV6-1 and J is TRBJ2-7; 7 bases fit TRBD2. Germline lookup yields CDR1 MNHNS and CDR2 SASEGT. The J segment lost 7 bases and the V segment lost 8 bases, leaving 8 bases of the junction unmatched. The CDR3 is 12 residues long. The CDR3 here is CASWGEGREQYF. The CDR3 DNA is TGTGCCAGCTGGGGGGAGGGCCGGGAGCAGTACTTC.

The chain combines TRBV5-4 with TRBJ2-5, with 7 bases fitting TRBD2. After removal of 5 bases from V and 4 bases from J, the junction contained 8 bases not matched to a gene. Germline V CDR1 and CDR2: SGHNT, YYREEE (reference sequence). This CDR3 has 14 residues. This chain's CDR3 is CASRGGAGVETQYF. The CDR3 nucleotides are TGTGCCAGCAGGGGAGGGGCGGGAGTAGAGACCCAGTACTTC. Variable domain in full (rest from reference TRBV5-4 and TRBJ2-5): ETGVTQSPTHLIKTRGQQVTLRCSSQSGHNTVSWYQQALGQGPQFIFQYYREEENGRGNFPPRFSGLQFPNYSSELNVNALELDDSALYLCASRGGAGVETQYFGPGTRLLVL.

The rearrangement links TRBV28 to TRBJ2-7, with a weak D call TRBD1 (5 bases). Germline V gene sequence: CDR1 MDHEN, CDR2 SYDVKM. The CDR3 covers 12 residues. Trimming left V 6 bases short and J 6 bases short, with 12 bases between. The CDR3 loop is CASRSTVREQYF. CDR3 in DNA: TGTGCCAGCAGGTCGACAGTCCGCGAGCAGTACTTC.

CDR3 residues: CSVEGQGTSGANVLTF. DNA of the CDR3: TGCAGCGTTGAAGGACAGGGGACCTCTGGGGCCAACGTCCTGACTTTC. V gene TRBV29-1 combines with J gene TRBJ2-6; 8 bases fit TRBD1. There are 16 residues in the CDR3. Germline V gene data show CDR1 as SQVTM and CDR2 as ANQGSEA. After removal of 1 base from V and 0 bases from J, the junction contained 2 bases not matched to a gene.

This chain uses TRBV11-2 with TRBJ2-5, with a weak D call TRBD1 (6 bases). Trimming took 1 base from V and 10 from J, leaving 16 bases between them. Germline CDR1 and CDR2: SGHAT and FQNNGV. There are 14 residues in the CDR3. The DNA of the CDR3 is TGTGCCAGCAGCTTAGGTCTTCTACAGGGCATCCAGTACTTC. Its protein is CASSLGLLQGIQYF. Looking up the rest from reference TRBV11-2 and TRBJ2-5 gives the full variable domain: EAGVAQSPRYKIIEKRQSVAFWCNPISGHATLYWYQQILGQGPKLLIQFQNNGVVDDSQLPKDRFSAERLKGVDSTLKIQPAKLEDSAVYLCASSLGLLQGIQYFGPGTRLLVL.

V gene TRBV18 combines with J gene TRBJ1-2; unclear D gene. CDR3 length: 13 amino acids. Germline V gives CDR1 KGHSH, CDR2 LQKENI. Trimming took off 2 bases at V and 1 base at J, with 5 bases between the two ends. The CDR3 region is CASSPGDNYGYTF. The CDR3 nucleotides read TGTGCCAGCTCACCAGGAGATAACTATGGCTACACCTTC.

The rearrangement links TRBV18 to TRBJ2-2; D is perhaps TRBD2 (6 bases). Germline CDR1 KGHSH, CDR2 LQKENI. The CDR3 spans 16 residues. The germline V and J ends were trimmed by 1 base and 2 bases, with 11 bases remaining between them. The CDR3 nucleotides are TGTGCCAGCTCACCACTAAAAGGACTAAACACCGGGGAGCTGTTTTTT. Amino acid sequence: CASSPLKGLNTGELFF.

V usage is TRBV21-1 and J usage is TRBJ1-2; TRBD1 is the table's D call and was not checked against the DNA. TRBV21-1 is a pseudogene segment. There are 19 residues in the CDR3. The CDR3 protein is CASSKVRGGRTPPNYGYTF. CDR3 nucleotides: TGTGCCAGCAGCAAAGTTAGAGGGGGACGCACGCCCCCTAACTATGGCTACACCTTC.

V usage is TRBV7-9 and J usage is TRBJ1-2; D perhaps matches TRBD1 (6 bases). The germline gives CDR1 SEHNR, CDR2 FQNEAQ (reference sequence). V was pared by 3 bases and J by 8 bases, with 10 bases between. This CDR3 contains 12 residues. For the CDR3, the DNA is TGTGCCAGCAGCTTGAACAGGGAGGGCTACACCTTC. This gives the protein CASSLNREGYTF.